This TCR beta chain comes out of a study of identifying expanded T cells in peripheral blood. Clones were read by immunoSEQ multiplex PCR, and TCRdb kept only the in-frame ones, dropping some. The repertoire includes around 76,000 clones, roughly 88% of them detected once, and over 2.5% sits in the top ten. Comment on this clone: The target antigen is unknown.

Study outcomes and limitations: Differentially abundant clones: roughly 1.2 between replicates, about 15 at roughly 15 days, more than 18 at four. Across healthy donors, higher total template counts meant significantly greater approximately 2-week count variance.

V was clipped by 3 bases and J by 7 bases, with 14 bases between them. The CDR3 loop spans 13 amino acids. CDR1 SGHTS and CDR2 YDEGEE come from the germline V gene. Sequenced: blood. The source of this sequence is a person aged 18 to 70 in good health. The J gene is TRBJ2-7, the V gene TRBV5-8; D call uncertain. CDR3 bases: TGTGCCAGCAGCTCTACTTTCCATACGGAGCAGTACTTC. The encoded protein is CASSSTFHTEQYF. Full variable domain (missing parts from reference TRBV5-8 and TRBJ2-7): EAGVTQSPTHLIKTRGQQATLRCSPISGHTSVYWYQQALGLGLQFLLWYDEGEERNRGNFPPRFSGRQFPNYSSELNVNALELEDSALYLCASSSTFHTEQYFGPGTRLTVT.